The sequence of this T cell receptor (beta chain) was determined in a study of identifying expanded T cells in peripheral blood. The method was immunoSEQ multiplex PCR; TCRdb's version includes in-frame clones alone and lacks a portion of them. The sample has about 98,000 clones; more than 70% are singletons. The germline V gene encodes CDR1 MDHEN and CDR2 SYDVKM. The V and J ends lost 4 bases and 2 bases respectively, with 12 bases between them. CDR3 size: 15 residues. The table lists this clone with many counts. Sequenced sample: blood. This sequence originates from a person aged 18 to 75 in good health. The rearrangement joins TRBV28 to TRBJ1-5, with D perhaps TRBD1 (6 bases). Written as DNA, the CDR3 is TGTGCCAGCAGTTCTACCTACAGGGGCAATCAGCCCCAGCATTTT. Residues: CASSSTYRGNQPQHF.